This is a list of T cell receptor beta chains from one sample in a study of T cell repertoires in cytomegalovirus infection. TCRdb re-derived calls from the reads in MiXCR, one entry per CDR3 protein. This sample has 740,000 or so distinct CDR3 sequences, with roughly 35% found just once. Material for sequencing was PBMCs. The receptors originated from a human donor in good health (CMV status not recorded). Some clones in this sample may be carry-over from other donors' samples. Each CDR3 is given with its conserved first and last residue. A D gene is named only where the DNA matches it firmly. Rows give clone size only sometimes, using once, few, many, or a class for an expanded clone.

v_gene,j_gene,d_gene,abundance,len,CDR3nt,CDR3aa
TRBV2,TRBJ2-1,NA,NA,11,TGTGCCAGCAGTGAAGACAATGAGCAGTTCTTC,CASSEDNEQFF
TRBV3-1,TRBJ1-2,TRBD1,NA,16,TGTGCCAGCAGCCTCCTCCTAGGACAGGGGGATACTGGCTACACCTTC,CASSLLLGQGDTGYTF
TRBV6-5,TRBJ2-5,NA,few,13,TGTGCCAGCAGTACATACATGGGAGAGACCCAGTACTTC,CASSTYMGETQYF
TRBV11-2,TRBJ2-1,TRBD2,few,17,TGTGCCAGCAGCTTGGTCGGCCGGGGGGGCCCCTACAATGAGCAGTTCTTC,CASSLVGRGGPYNEQFF
TRBV28,TRBJ1-2,NA,NA,13,TGTGCCAGCAGTTCGCGGGCGGGCCATGGCTACACCTTC,CASSSRAGHGYTF
TRBV7-6,TRBJ2-5,NA,NA,14,TGTGCCAGCAGCTTATTGGACAGCCAGGAGGCCCAGTACTTC,CASSLLDSQEAQYF
TRBV6-5,TRBJ1-6,NA,NA,13,TGTGCCAGCAGATGGACCGCATATTCACCCCTCCACTTT,CASRWTAYSPLHF
TRBV20-1,TRBJ1-6,TRBD1,few,14,TGCAGTGCTAGGGAACAGGGGTCCAATTCACCCCTCCACTTT,CSAREQGSNSPLHF
TRBV28,TRBJ1-1,NA,many,14,TGTGCCAGCAGTTTATGGTCTGGGTACACTGAAGCTTTCTTT,CASSLWSGYTEAFF
TRBV7-2,TRBJ2-5,TRBD1,few,13,TGTGCCAGCAGCTTATACAGGGGGGAGACCCAGTACTTC,CASSLYRGETQYF
TRBV6-2/TRBV6-3,TRBJ2-7,NA,NA,20,TGTGCCAGCAGTCCCGGGCCGAATTGGGAAAGCCCAAAGGCCTCCTACGAGCAGTACTTC,CASSPGPNWESPKASYEQYF
TRBV7-2,TRBJ2-3,TRBD2,many,16,TGTGCCAGCAGCCTCGGGACTAGCGGACCCACAGATACGCAGTATTTT,CASSLGTSGPTDTQYF
TRBV12-5,TRBJ1-2,NA,many,16,TGTGCTAGTGGTTCGGAAACAGGGAGGGCGGACTATGGCTACACCTTC,CASGSETGRADYGYTF
TRBV7-9,TRBJ2-4,NA,NA,17,TGTGCCAGCAGCCCACGGGACTCCCGTCGGGCCAAAAACATTCAGTACTTC,CASSPRDSRRAKNIQYF
TRBV7-2,TRBJ1-2,NA,many,13,TGTGCCAGCAGCCCCCCGGGGCGTCCGGGCTACACCTTC,CASSPPGRPGYTF
TRBV27,TRBJ2-5,NA,NA,16,TGTGCCAGCAGTTTATGGAGTAGCGGCCTTAAAGAGACCCAGTACTTC,CASSLWSSGLKETQYF
TRBV5-6,TRBJ2-5,NA,NA,14,TGTGCCAGCAGCTTGGGGACAGATGAAGAGACCCAGTACTTC,CASSLGTDEETQYF
TRBV28,TRBJ2-2,TRBD2,NA,15,TGTGCCAGCAGTTTTTTACTAGCGGGAAATGGGGAGCTGTTTTTT,CASSFLLAGNGELFF
TRBV10-3,TRBJ2-3,TRBD2,NA,14,TGTGCCTCGAATAGCGGGAGGGACACAGATACGCAGTATTTT,CASNSGRDTDTQYF
TRBV6-6,TRBJ2-2,NA,NA,15,TGTGCCAGCAGTTACCGTCCTACGAACACCGGGGAGCTGTTTTTT,CASSYRPTNTGELFF
TRBV30,TRBJ1-6,TRBD1,NA,15,TGTGCCTGGAGTTTGCAGGGGGCACTTGGATCACCCCTCCACTTT,CAWSLQGALGSPLHF
TRBV6-1,TRBJ1-1,NA,few,12,TGTGCCACCCGGCGGTCGGGCACTGAAGCTTTCTTT,CATRRSGTEAFF
TRBV6-5,TRBJ2-4,NA,NA,14,TGTGCCAGCAGTCCCGGTTGGGGGGTGGGCATTCAGTACTTC,CASSPGWGVGIQYF
TRBV19,TRBJ1-1,NA,NA,15,TGTGCCAGTAGTATTTCCCCCGGGATGAACACTGAAGCTTTCTTT,CASSISPGMNTEAFF
TRBV10-1,TRBJ1-1,NA,NA,14,TGCGCCAGCAGAGACGGACAGAGCAACACTGAAGCTTTCTTT,CASRDGQSNTEAFF
TRBV7-8,TRBJ2-1,NA,many,14,TGTGCCAGCAGCCCTATGCCCGGAAACAATGAGCAGTTCTTC,CASSPMPGNNEQFF
TRBV7-3,TRBJ2-3,NA,few,16,TGTGCCAGCAGCTTACAGGGGAGCTTTTTTGGGGATACGCAGTATTTT,CASSLQGSFFGDTQYF
TRBV10-3,TRBJ2-1,TRBD2,NA,16,TGTGCCATCAGTGAAGCCCAAGCGGGAGGGTACAATGAGCAGTTCTTC,CAISEAQAGGYNEQFF
TRBV7-8,TRBJ1-1,NA,few,13,TGTGCCAGCAGCGTGGGGCCTAACACTGAAGCTTTCTTT,CASSVGPNTEAFF
TRBV12-3/TRBV12-4,TRBJ1-2,NA,many,13,TGTGCCAGCAGCGCCGGACAGAACTATGGCTACACCTTC,CASSAGQNYGYTF
TRBV6-6,TRBJ2-5,TRBD1,NA,14,TGTGCCAGCAGTTACGAGACAGGGATGGAGACCCAGTACTTC,CASSYETGMETQYF
TRBV11-2,TRBJ1-2,NA,NA,14,TGTGCCAGCAGCCGCGGCGGGGGTCCTTATAGCTACACCTTC,CASSRGGGPYSYTF
TRBV15,TRBJ2-7,TRBD2,NA,14,TGTGCCACCACCCCAAGCGGGGGGTCCTACGAGCAGTACTTC,CATTPSGGSYEQYF
TRBV18,TRBJ1-5,NA,few,15,TGTGCCAGCTCACCCGTCTCCGGGACGGATCAGCCCCAGCATTTT,CASSPVSGTDQPQHF
TRBV20-1,TRBJ2-7,TRBD2,NA,14,TGCAGTGCAAATAGCGGGAGGACCCCCTACGAGCAGTACTTC,CSANSGRTPYEQYF